A single sample is the source of the 22 T cell receptor beta chains below, sequenced in a study of T cells after posttransplantation cyclophosphamide. The repertoire was sequenced with immunoSEQ multiplex PCR; TCRdb's copy has only in-frame clones and lacks some. The sample is made up of about 38,000 clones, none counted only once. Sequenced: PBMCs. These TCRs come from a man aged 25-40 years in good health and a related stem cell transplant donor.

The sample holds many counts of this clone. The chain recombines TRBV14 with TRBJ2-1; 12 bases agree with TRBD1. The CDR3 covers 15 residues. Germline V CDR1 and CDR2: SGHDN, FVKESK. V was pared by 4 bases and J by 5 bases, with 3 bases of the junction left unmatched. The CDR3 DNA sequence: TGTGCCAGCAGCCCGGGACAGGGGGCCGACAATGAGCAGTTCTTC. This codes for CASSPGQGADNEQFF.

At least ten counts were recorded for this clone. V and J are TRBV6-5 and TRBJ2-1, with 9 bases identical to TRBD1. Germline assignment: CDR1 MNHEY and CDR2 SVGAGI. The CDR3 extends over 13 amino acids. The ends lost 6 bases at V and 9 bases at J; junction bases unmatched: 6. The CDR3 reads CASSQTGGGEQFF. The CDR3 nucleotides read TGTGCCAGCAGCCAAACAGGGGGCGGTGAGCAGTTCTTC.

This clone came up many times. This rearrangement joins TRBV27 to TRBJ2-2; D gene unclear. The CDR3 covers 16 residues. The V end lost 8 bases, the J end lost 6 bases, and 22 bases lay between the germline ends. Germline CDR1 reads MNHEY; CDR2 reads SMNVEV (reference sequence). The CDR3 sequence: CASGSPDLVNSGELFF. As DNA, the CDR3 is TGTGCCAGCGGTTCCCCCGACCTAGTTAATTCCGGGGAGCTGTTTTTT.

This clone was seen repeatedly, ten times or more. The chain recombines TRBV2 with TRBJ2-3; TRBD2 is a possible D gene (6 bases). The V gene lost 3 bases and the J gene lost 7 bases, with 17 bases spanning the gap. CDR1 and CDR2 (germline): SNHLY, FYNNEI. This CDR3 has 15 residues. CDR3 nucleotides: TGTGCCAGCAGTGACCCAGCGGCGGGGTTGAATACGCAGTATTTT. Translating it yields CASSDPAAGLNTQYF.

This clone was detected a few times. The V call is TRBV11-3, the J call TRBJ2-2; 13 bases agree with TRBD2. CDR3 length: 15 residues. The germline CDR1 and CDR2 sequences are SGHNT and YENEEA. J was trimmed by 5 bases and V by 3 bases; bases with no gene match: 0. The CDR3 coding sequence is TGTGCCAGCAGCTTGGGACTAGCGGGGACCGGGGAGCTGTTTTTT. Protein sequence: CASSLGLAGTGELFF.

The chain employs TRBV11-2 and TRBJ2-3; 13 bases are a match to TRBD2. The ends lost 6 bases at V and 6 bases at J; junction bases unmatched: 12. Germline V CDR1 and CDR2: SGHAT, FQNNGV. This CDR3 contains 17 residues. The CDR3 is CASSRFTATSGGDTQYF. Written as DNA, the CDR3 is TGTGCCAGCAGTCGGTTCACCGCGACTAGCGGGGGGGATACGCAGTATTTT.

This clone was seen ten or more times. The J gene is TRBJ2-7, the V gene TRBV7-3; the match to TRBD2 covers 15 bases. The V segment lost 0 bases and the J segment 0 bases; nucleotides outside the gene matches: 9. CDR3 length: 20 residues. The germline gives CDR1 SGHTA, CDR2 FQGTGA. CDR3 amino acids: CASSLTPVRTSGGASYEQYF. The CDR3, as DNA: TGTGCCAGCAGCTTAACGCCTGTCCGGACTAGCGGGGGGGCCTCCTACGAGCAGTACTTC. The full variable domain, in which reference TRBV7-3 and TRBJ2-7 provide the parts outside the CDR3, is GAGVSQTPSNKVTEKGKYVELRCDPISGHTALYWYRQSLGQGPEFLIYFQGTGAADDSGLPNDRFFAVRPEGSVSTLKIQRTERGDSAVYLCASSLTPVRTSGGASYEQYFGPGTRLTVT.

This clone was found many times. J is TRBJ1-2 and V is TRBV6-1; TRBD1 is a possible D gene (5 bases). The CDR3 has 14 residues. V lost 2 bases and J 4 bases, leaving 11 bases between the germline ends. Per the germline V gene, CDR1 is MNHNS and CDR2 is SASEGT. CDR3 region: CASSEPRARYGYTF. The CDR3 bases are TGTGCCAGCAGTGAACCCAGGGCACGCTATGGCTACACCTTC.

This clone was recorded many times. This chain joins TRBV27 and TRBJ2-7; 7 nucleotides match TRBD1. V dropped 6 bases and J dropped 4; count of bases not matched to a gene: 12. The CDR3 spans 15 residues. In germline, CDR1 is MNHEY, CDR2 SMNVEV (reference sequence). The CDR3 loop reads CASRPYDRELYEQYF. In DNA form, the CDR3 reads TGTGCCAGCAGACCTTACGACAGGGAACTATACGAGCAGTACTTC.

This clone was recorded at least ten times. The rearrangement uses TRBV29-1 and TRBJ1-1; D remains ambiguous. The CDR3 sequence is 15 residues long. In germline, CDR1 is SQVTM, CDR2 ANQGSEA. V was trimmed by 5 bases and J by 3 bases, leaving 19 bases between them. The CDR3 region is CSVYRAEVRDTEAFF. CDR3 coding DNA: TGCAGCGTTTACCGTGCAGAGGTGAGGGACACTGAAGCTTTCTTT.

For the CDR3, the DNA is TGTGCCAGCAGTCGGACTTCCCCGCAAGAGACCCAGTACTTC. Translated, it gives CASSRTSPQETQYF. V usage is TRBV6-2 or TRBV6-3 and J usage is TRBJ2-5; possibly TRBD2 for D (5 bases). CDR3 length equals 14 residues. Between the trimmed V and J ends, which lost 5 bases and 2 bases, there was a span of 12 bases. Per germline, CDR1 MNHEY and CDR2 SVGEGT.

This clone has ten or more counts. V is TRBV19 and J is TRBJ1-1, with D possibly matching TRBD1 (5 bases). Germline V gene sequence: CDR1 LNHDA, CDR2 SQIVND (reference sequence). V shed 4 bases and J shed 1 base, with 10 bases lying between them. The CDR3 consists of 14 residues. CDR3: CASSKGVENTEAFF. The CDR3 nucleotides read TGTGCCAGTAGTAAAGGGGTTGAGAACACTGAAGCTTTCTTT.

V is TRBV9 and J is TRBJ1-1, with D unresolved. With 3 bases removed from V and 1 base from J, the gap between germline ends came to 19 bases. The CDR3 is 17 amino acids. In germline, CDR1 is SGDLS, CDR2 YYNGEE. Written as DNA, the CDR3 is TGTGCCAGCAGCGCCCAGCCCATGGGCCGAGGGAACACTGAAGCTTTCTTT. This translates into CASSAQPMGRGNTEAFF.

At least ten counts were recorded for this clone. The DNA for the CDR3 is TGTGCCAGCAGCCTCGAACGGTTTACTGAAGCTTTCTTT. Its protein product is CASSLERFTEAFF. The J gene is TRBJ1-1, the V gene TRBV7-9, with D unresolved. V was clipped by 5 bases and J by 5 bases, with 12 bases between them. CDR3 length: 13 residues. The germline CDR1 and CDR2 sequences are SEHNR and FQNEAQ (reference sequence).

This clone has a count of ten or more. The chain recombines TRBV4-2 with TRBJ1-2, with 7 bases that match TRBD1. Unmatched junction bases numbered 4, after V lost 4 bases and J lost 8 bases. This CDR3 contains 12 residues. Germline values: CDR1 LGHNA, CDR2 YNFKEQ. In DNA, the CDR3 is TGTGCCAGCAGCCCCGAGGGGGCGGGCTACACCTTC. It encodes CASSPEGAGYTF.

This clone came up many times. The chain recombines TRBV10-3 with TRBJ1-1; D unresolved. This CDR3 has 13 amino acids. The germline V gene encodes CDR1 ENHRY and CDR2 SYGVKD. V gave up 6 bases and J gave up 4 bases, with 12 bases separating them. The CDR3 coding sequence is TGTGCCATCAGGCGCACCCCAACCACTGAAGCTTTCTTT. Translated, it gives CAIRRTPTTEAFF.

Only a few counts were recorded for this clone. This sequence joins TRBV2 and TRBJ2-3; tentative D call: TRBD1 (5 bases). Deletions cut 4 bases from V and 0 bases from J, with 11 bases between. This CDR3 region has 15 residues. Per the germline V gene, CDR1 is SNHLY and CDR2 is FYNNEI. The CDR3 is CASSGRQSSTDTQYF. The CDR3 DNA follows: TGTGCCAGCAGTGGTCGACAGAGTAGCACAGATACGCAGTATTTT.

The table lists this clone with many counts. CDR3 DNA sequence: TGTGCCAGCAGCCAAACCGGGACAGGGGCCTACGAGCAGTACTTC. Translation: CASSQTGTGAYEQYF. V usage is TRBV4-2 and J usage is TRBJ2-7; 10 nucleotides align to TRBD1. Trimming at V came to 2 bases and at J to 2 bases, leaving 3 bases not matched to a gene. Germline-derived CDR1 and CDR2 are LGHNA and YNFKEQ. The CDR3 runs to 15 residues.

This clone came up a few times. Germline and junction disagree at one end, which may indicate a read error. This chain joins TRBV9 and TRBJ2-2; D gene uncertain. This CDR3 is 14 amino acids long. Germline V lookup: CDR1 SGDLS, CDR2 YYNGEE. CDR3 protein: CASSVGSNSGELFF. CDR3 DNA: TGTGCCAGCAGCGTAGGTTCGAACAGCGGGGAGCTGTTTTTT. Full variable domain (remainder filled in from reference TRBV9 and TRBJ2-2): DSGVTQTPKHLITATGQRVTLRCSPRSGDLSVYWYQQSLDQGLQFLIQYYNGEERAKGNILERFSAQQFPDLHSELNLSSLELGDSALYFCASSVGSNSGELFFGEGSRLTVL.

The sample holds many counts of this clone. The V call is TRBV19, the J call TRBJ1-4; TRBD1 matches 7 bases. J lost 7 bases, V lost 5 bases, and 7 bases had no gene match. Per germline, CDR1 LNHDA and CDR2 SQIVND (reference sequence). The CDR3 loop spans 14 amino acids. The CDR3 DNA reads as TGTGCCAGTAGTGTAAACAGGGGCGGTGAAAAACTGTTTTTT. It encodes CASSVNRGGEKLFF.

Only a few counts were recorded for this clone. This chain joins TRBV29-1 and TRBJ2-7, with TRBD2 as a possible D gene (6 bases). The V end was cut by 7 bases, the J end by 5 bases, with 12 bases between. The CDR3 covers 11 residues. From germline, CDR1 is SQVTM and CDR2 ANQGSEA. DNA of the CDR3: TGCAGCGCCGAGGCGGGGAACGAGCAGTACTTC. Translation: CSAEAGNEQYF.

This clone was observed at least ten times. The chain combines TRBV6-2 or TRBV6-3 with TRBJ2-1; TRBD1 matches at 7 bases. The CDR3 is made up of 14 amino acids. Germline CDR1 is MNHEY and CDR2 is SVGEGT. V gave up 7 bases and J gave up 5 bases; unmatched junction bases: 8. The CDR3 coding sequence is TGTGCCAGCAACCGACAGGGTGGCCACAATGAGCAGTTCTTC. This encodes CASNRQGGHNEQFF.